Listed below are T cell receptor beta chains from one sample, sequenced in a study of T cell responses to AZD1222 COVID-19 vaccine. Profiled with immunoSEQ multiplex PCR; TCRdb holds only in-frame clones, not every one. Among about 40,000 clones listed, 65% to 85% were seen once. Source: peripheral blood, taken 28 days after the second AZD1222 dose. These receptor sequences come from an adult who received the AZD1222 COVID-19 vaccine. Both conserved end residues are part of each CDR3. Each record gives: J gene, V gene, D gene, clone size, CDR3 DNA, CDR3 protein. A D gene is named only where the DNA matches it firmly. The size of a clone is reported for some rows only, either as once, few or many, or as a class for expanded clones.

j_call: TRBJ1-5
v_call: TRBV18
d_call: TRBD1
clone_size: -
cdr3_nt: TGTGCCAGCTCACCCCGTCGGCTACAGGGGGCTCTTTTCCCCATCGGAGGTCAGCCCCAGCATTTT
cdr3_aa: CASSPRRLQGALFPIGGQPQHF

j_call: TRBJ2-1
v_call: TRBV27
d_call: -
clone_size: -
cdr3_nt: TGTGCCAGCAGTTTATCAGGTTGGGGAAACAATGAGCAGTTCTTC
cdr3_aa: CASSLSGWGNNEQFF

j_call: TRBJ1-5
v_call: TRBV12-5
d_call: -
clone_size: -
cdr3_nt: TGTGCTAGTGGTTTGGACGGACAGCGGATTACGACTAGCAATCAGCCCCAGCATTTT
cdr3_aa: CASGLDGQRITTSNQPQHF

j_call: TRBJ2-7
v_call: TRBV29-1
d_call: -
clone_size: -
cdr3_nt: TGCAGCGTGAGACAGGCGCTCGTCTCCTACGAGCAGTACTTC
cdr3_aa: CSVRQALVSYEQYF

j_call: TRBJ2-2
v_call: TRBV5-1
d_call: -
clone_size: -
cdr3_nt: TGCGCCCGCAGCTTGATTAGGGGGGGCGGCACCGGGGAGCTGTTTTTT
cdr3_aa: CARSLIRGGGTGELFF

j_call: TRBJ2-1
v_call: TRBV19
d_call: TRBD1
clone_size: -
cdr3_nt: TGTGCCAGTAGTATAGATGCAGGGGGTACGTACAATGAGCAGTTCTTC
cdr3_aa: CASSIDAGGTYNEQFF

j_call: TRBJ1-2
v_call: TRBV24-1
d_call: TRBD1
clone_size: -
cdr3_nt: TGTGCCACCAGTGATACCGGGACAGGGTTTGGCTACACCTTC
cdr3_aa: CATSDTGTGFGYTF

j_call: TRBJ1-3
v_call: TRBV6-6
d_call: -
clone_size: -
cdr3_nt: TGTGCCAGCAGCCCAGGGAACTCTGGAAACACCATATATTTT
cdr3_aa: CASSPGNSGNTIYF

j_call: TRBJ2-7
v_call: TRBV14
d_call: -
clone_size: -
cdr3_nt: TGTGCCAGCAGCCAATTCTACGAGCAGTACTTC
cdr3_aa: CASSQFYEQYF

j_call: TRBJ1-1
v_call: TRBV27
d_call: -
clone_size: once
cdr3_nt: TGTGCCAGCAGTTTAGGGCAGGGAGGGAACACTGAAGCTTTCTTT
cdr3_aa: CASSLGQGGNTEAFF

j_call: TRBJ1-5
v_call: TRBV10-2
d_call: -
clone_size: -
cdr3_nt: TGCGCCAGCAGCACGGGGACCCCCAATCAGCCCCAGCATTTT
cdr3_aa: CASSTGTPNQPQHF

j_call: TRBJ2-7
v_call: TRBV6-5
d_call: -
clone_size: -
cdr3_nt: TGTGCCAGCAGAGTGCGGGGTAACTACGAGCAGTACTTC
cdr3_aa: CASRVRGNYEQYF

j_call: TRBJ2-2
v_call: TRBV24-1
d_call: -
clone_size: -
cdr3_nt: TGTGCCACCAGTGATTTGCAGGACGGCACCGGGGAGCTGTTTTTT
cdr3_aa: CATSDLQDGTGELFF

j_call: TRBJ1-3
v_call: TRBV5-4
d_call: -
clone_size: -
cdr3_nt: TGTGCCAGCAGCTTGGAAGGTTCACAGGGACGAAGCACCATATATTTT
cdr3_aa: CASSLEGSQGRSTIYF

j_call: TRBJ2-5
v_call: TRBV6-6
d_call: TRBD1
clone_size: -
cdr3_nt: TGTGCCAGCAGTCGGGACAGTAAAGTCCCTTTCCAAGAGACCCAGTACTTC
cdr3_aa: CASSRDSKVPFQETQYF